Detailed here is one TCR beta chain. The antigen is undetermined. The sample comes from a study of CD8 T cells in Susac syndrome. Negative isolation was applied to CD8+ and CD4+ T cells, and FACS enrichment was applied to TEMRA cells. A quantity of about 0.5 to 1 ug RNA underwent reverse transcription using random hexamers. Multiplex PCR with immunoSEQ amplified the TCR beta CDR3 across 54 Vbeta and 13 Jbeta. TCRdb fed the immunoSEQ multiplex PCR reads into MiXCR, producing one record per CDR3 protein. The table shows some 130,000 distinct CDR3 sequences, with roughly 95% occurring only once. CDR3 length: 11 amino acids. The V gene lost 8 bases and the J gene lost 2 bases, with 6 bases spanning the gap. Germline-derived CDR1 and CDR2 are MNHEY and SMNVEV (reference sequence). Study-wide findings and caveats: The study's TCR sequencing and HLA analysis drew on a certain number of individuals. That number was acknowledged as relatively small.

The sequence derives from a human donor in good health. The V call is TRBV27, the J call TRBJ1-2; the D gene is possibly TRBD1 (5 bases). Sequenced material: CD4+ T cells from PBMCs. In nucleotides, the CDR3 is TGTGCCAGCCGGGACAACTATGGCTACACCTTC. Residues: CASRDNYGYTF.